This T cell receptor beta chain was recovered during a study of neurological immune-mediated disorders. Trimming cost V 0 bases and J 4 bases; bases outside gene matches: 1. CDR1 SGHRS and CDR2 YFSETQ come from the germline V gene. The CDR3 has 16 amino acids. Study results and limitations: Multiple sclerosis patients had less TCR clonal expansion than even healthy controls, unlike HTLV-1-associated myelopathy.

cDNA synthesis was performed by 5'RACE with 10-nucleotide random UMIs. TCRdb called the 5' RACE reads again in MiXCR, with one record for every CDR3 protein. The data show about 55,000 distinct CDR3 sequences, 3.6% seen once. As regards this clonotype: Its antigen is as yet unknown. This likely comes from a read error, as the CDR3 has no conserved phenylalanine or tryptophan at its end.

Material: PBMCs. The receptor was derived from a man aged 30 to 45 with multiple sclerosis. The chain has TRBV5-1 and TRBJ2-2, with 12 bases identical to TRBD2. CDR3 sequence (DNA): TGCGCCAGCAGCTTGGCGACTAGCGGGAGCACCGGGGAGCTGTTTATT. Residues: CASSLATSGSTGELFI.